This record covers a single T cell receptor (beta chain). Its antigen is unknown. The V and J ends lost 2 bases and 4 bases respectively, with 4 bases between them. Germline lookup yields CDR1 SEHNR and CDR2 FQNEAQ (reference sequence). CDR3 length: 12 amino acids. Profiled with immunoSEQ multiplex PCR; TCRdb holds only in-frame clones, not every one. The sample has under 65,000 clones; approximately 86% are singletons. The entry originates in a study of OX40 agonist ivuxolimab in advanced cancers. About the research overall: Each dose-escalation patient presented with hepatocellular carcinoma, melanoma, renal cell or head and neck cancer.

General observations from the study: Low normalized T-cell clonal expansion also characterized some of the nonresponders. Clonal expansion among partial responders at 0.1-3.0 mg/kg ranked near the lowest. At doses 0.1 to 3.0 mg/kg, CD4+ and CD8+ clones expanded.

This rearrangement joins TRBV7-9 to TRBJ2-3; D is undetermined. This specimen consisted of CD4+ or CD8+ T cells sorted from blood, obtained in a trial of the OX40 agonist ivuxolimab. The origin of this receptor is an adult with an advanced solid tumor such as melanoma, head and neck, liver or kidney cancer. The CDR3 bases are TGTGCCAGCAGCTTACTACCAGATACGCAGTATTTT. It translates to CASSLLPDTQYF. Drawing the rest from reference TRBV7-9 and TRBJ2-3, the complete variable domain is DTGVSQNPRHKITKRGQNVTFRCDPISEHNRLYWYRQTLGQGPEFLTYFQNEAQLEKSRLLSDRFSAERPKGSFSTLEIQRTEQGDSAMYLCASSLLPDTQYFGPGTRLTVL.